The 10 T cell receptor beta chains given below trace back to one sample, sequenced in a study of blood T cell repertoires in COVID-19. Profiled with immunoSEQ multiplex PCR; TCRdb holds only in-frame clones, not every one. The data contain a few hundred thousand clones, about 91% of them seen just once; the ten biggest clones take up 1.6%. Sequencing was carried out using peripheral blood. Receptors were obtained from a woman aged 25 to 45 with COVID-19, enrolled during active disease.

J is TRBJ2-2 and V is TRBV25-1; tentatively, D is TRBD1 (6 bases). CDR1 and CDR2 from the germline V gene are MGHDK and SYGVNS. Trimming cost V 4 bases and J 6 bases, with 15 bases left between them. The CDR3 length is 15 residues. The CDR3 loop reads CASSAPGTSSGELFF. The CDR3 nucleotides are TGTGCCAGCAGTGCGCCCGGGACATCGTCCGGGGAGCTGTTTTTT.

The chain is built from TRBV15 and TRBJ1-6, with D tentatively TRBD1 (5 bases). CDR1 and CDR2 from the germline V gene are LNHNV and YYDKDF (reference sequence). V was trimmed by 0 bases and J by 4 bases, leaving 10 bases between them. This CDR3 region has 16 residues. The CDR3 region has the DNA TGTGCCACCAGCAGAGATCCCCGACAGTATAATTCACCCCTCCACTTT. Its translation: CATSRDPRQYNSPLHF.

The genes are TRBV6-5 and TRBJ1-2; D unresolved. The V end lost 6 bases, the J end lost 8 bases, and 13 bases lay between the germline ends. The CDR3 runs to 12 residues. Looked up from germline, CDR1 is MNHEY and CDR2 is SVGAGI. CDR3 in DNA: TGTGCCAGCAGAAACAGAGCGGGGGGCTACACCTTC. Translating gives CASRNRAGGYTF.

The chain has TRBV7-8 and TRBJ1-4, with D possibly matching TRBD1 (6 bases). Germline CDR1 and CDR2: SGHVS and FQNEAQ. This CDR3 contains 12 residues. V was cut by 5 bases and J by 13 bases, with 14 bases left in between. In nucleotides, the CDR3 is TGTGCCAGCAGCCTAGAACAGGGCGCACTGTTTTTT. The encoded protein is CASSLEQGALFF.

This chain connects TRBV11-3 to TRBJ2-7, with 12 bases matching TRBD1. Germline V gene lookup returns CDR1 SGHNT and CDR2 YENEEA. This CDR3 is 16 amino acids long. J lost 6 bases, V lost 6 bases, and 12 bases had no gene match. The CDR3 DNA reads as TGTGCCAGCAGGGGACAGGGGGCCCAAACTCTTCCCGAGCAGTACTTC. This encodes CASRGQGAQTLPEQYF.

The chain carries TRBV28 and TRBJ1-6; D not certain. V was trimmed by 3 bases and J by 0 bases, leaving 12 bases between them. The CDR3 is made up of 17 amino acids. CDR1 is MDHEN, CDR2 SYDVKM, per germline. The CDR3 coding sequence is TGTGCCAGCAGTTTCCGAGGGCCGCCCTCCTATAATTCACCCCTCCACTTT. This translates into CASSFRGPPSYNSPLHF.

The chain carries TRBV11-3 and TRBJ2-7; perhaps TRBD2 as D (6 bases). Germline loops: CDR1 SGHNT, CDR2 YENEEA. The CDR3 consists of 16 residues. V shed 6 bases and J shed 0 bases, with 18 bases lying between them. The chain's CDR3 is CASREGRGWSSYEQYF. The DNA for the CDR3 is TGTGCCAGCAGGGAGGGAAGGGGCTGGAGCTCCTACGAGCAGTACTTC.

V is TRBV5-1 and J is TRBJ2-5; TRBD1 might be the D (5 bases). This CDR3 contains 14 residues. Germline assignment: CDR1 SGHRS and CDR2 YFSETQ. V lost 0 bases and J 3 bases, leaving 9 bases between the germline ends. CDR3 sequence: CASSLGQIEETQYF. The CDR3 DNA reads TGCGCCAGCAGCTTGGGACAGATAGAAGAGACCCAGTACTTC.

The rearrangement links TRBV4-3 to TRBJ2-7, with a weak D call TRBD1 (6 bases). Per the germline V gene, CDR1 is LGHNA and CDR2 is YSLEER. Trimming left V 4 bases short and J 1 base short, with 17 bases between. This CDR3 contains 16 residues. CDR3 region: CASSPEGRGRSYEQYF. The DNA for the CDR3 is TGCGCCAGCAGCCCCGAAGGCAGGGGACGGTCCTACGAGCAGTACTTC.

V is TRBV4-1 and J is TRBJ1-2; the match to TRBD1 covers 7 bases. The V gene end was trimmed by 0 bases and the J gene end by 4 bases; junction bases not matched to a gene: 8. CDR1 MGHRA and CDR2 YSYEKL come from the germline V gene. The CDR3 has 16 residues. The CDR3 region is CASSQDIDREAYGYTF. The DNA for the CDR3 is TGCGCCAGCAGCCAAGATATAGACAGGGAGGCCTATGGCTACACCTTC.